This T cell receptor (beta chain) was captured by sequencing in a study of blood T cell repertoires in COVID-19. TCRdb's copy holds only in-frame clones and misses some; the assay was immunoSEQ multiplex PCR. The data hold 300,000 to 400,000 clones, with about 90% observed a single time. V was trimmed by 5 bases and J by 2 bases, leaving 4 bases between them. Germline V gene data show CDR1 as SNHLY and CDR2 as FYNNEI. The CDR3 loop spans 11 amino acids. The V gene is TRBV2, the J gene TRBJ2-7; D gene ambiguous. Sequencing input: PBMCs or T cells enriched from blood (not recorded which). The clonotype comes from a man aged 25-45 years who had recovered from COVID-19. CDR3 bases: TGTGCCAGCAGTACAACCTACGAGCAGTACTTC. It specifies CASSTTYEQYF.